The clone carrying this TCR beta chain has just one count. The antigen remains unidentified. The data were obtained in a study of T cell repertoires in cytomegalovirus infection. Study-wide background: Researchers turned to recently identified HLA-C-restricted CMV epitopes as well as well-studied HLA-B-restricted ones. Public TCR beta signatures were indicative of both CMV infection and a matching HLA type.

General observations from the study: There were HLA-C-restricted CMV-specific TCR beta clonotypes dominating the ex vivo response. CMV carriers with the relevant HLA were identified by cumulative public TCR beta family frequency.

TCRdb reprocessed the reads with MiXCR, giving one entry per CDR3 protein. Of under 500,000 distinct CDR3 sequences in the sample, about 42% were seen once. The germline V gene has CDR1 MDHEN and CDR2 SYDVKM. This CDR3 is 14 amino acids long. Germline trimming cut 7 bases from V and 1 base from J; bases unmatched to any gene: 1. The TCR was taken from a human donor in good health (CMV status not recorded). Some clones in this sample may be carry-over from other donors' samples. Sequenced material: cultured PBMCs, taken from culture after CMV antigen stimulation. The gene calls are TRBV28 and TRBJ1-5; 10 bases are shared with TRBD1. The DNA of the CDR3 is TGTGCCAGCACGGACAGGGGGAGCAATCAGCCCCAGCATTTT. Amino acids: CASTDRGSNQPQHF.